These 15 T cell receptor beta chains were sequenced from one sample in a study of OX40 agonist ivuxolimab in advanced cancers. Generated by immunoSEQ multiplex PCR, the TCRdb table keeps only in-frame clones and is missing some. The sample carries 95,000 to 100,000 clones, 84% recorded once. The specimen comprised CD4+ or CD8+ T cells sorted from blood, sampled in a trial of the OX40 agonist ivuxolimab. These receptors originate from an adult with an advanced solid tumor such as melanoma, head and neck, liver or kidney cancer.

The CDR3 nucleotides read TGTGCCAGCAGCTTACAGCGGGAGTTAGAGCAGTACTTC. This translates into CASSLQRELEQYF. The chain is built from TRBV7-2 and TRBJ2-7, with TRBD2 identical over 8 bases. Germline assignment: CDR1 SGHTA and CDR2 FQGNSA. The junction had 4 bases not matched to a gene; V was cut back by 2 bases and J by 7 bases. The CDR3 is made up of 13 amino acids. Full variable domain (outside the CDR3, taken from reference TRBV7-2 and TRBJ2-7): GAGVSQSPSNKVTEKGKDVELRCDPISGHTALYWYRQSLGQGLEFLIYFQGNSAPDKSGLPSDRFSAERTGGSVSTLTIQRTQQEDSAVYLCASSLQRELEQYFGPGTRLTVT.

This chain uses TRBV6-1 with TRBJ2-5; D may match TRBD1 or TRBD2 (6 bases each). Per the germline V gene, CDR1 is MNHNS and CDR2 is SASEGT. Deletions cut 4 bases from V and 5 bases from J, with 17 bases between. The CDR3 covers 15 residues. In nucleotides, the CDR3 is TGTGCCAGCAGTGTAGGGGGGAGGTTGGGCGAGACCCAGTACTTC. Its protein is CASSVGGRLGETQYF.

The rearrangement joins TRBV19 to TRBJ1-1; 8 nucleotides line up with TRBD1. V lost 5 bases and J lost 6; bases outside the gene matches: 8. The CDR3 spans 14 residues. From germline, CDR1 is LNHDA and CDR2 SQIVND (reference sequence). CDR3 region: CASSREDRAPEAFF. The CDR3 DNA sequence: TGTGCCAGTAGTCGGGAGGACAGGGCCCCTGAAGCTTTCTTT.

This clone was counted once. The chain employs TRBV6-4 and TRBJ2-2, with D perhaps matching TRBD1 (5 bases). Germline V gene data show CDR1 as MRHNA and CDR2 as SNTAGT. The V end lost 4 bases, the J end lost 4 bases, and 10 bases lay between the germline ends. The CDR3 sequence is 14 residues long. The CDR3 sequence is CASSVARATGELFF. The CDR3, as DNA: TGTGCCAGCAGTGTCGCCAGGGCCACCGGGGAGCTGTTTTTT.

As regards this clone: The sample has other DNA sequences that encode this CDR3 too. The chain joins TRBV7-2 to TRBJ2-3; D is perhaps TRBD2 (5 bases). Trimming took off 4 bases at V and 0 bases at J, with 5 bases between the two ends. The CDR3 covers 13 residues. Germline V gives CDR1 SGHTA, CDR2 FQGNSA. CDR3 protein: CASSWTSTDTQYF. The DNA of the CDR3 is TGTGCCAGCAGCTGGACTAGCACAGATACGCAGTATTTT.

The chain combines TRBV19 with TRBJ2-1, with 9 bases fitting TRBD1. CDR3 length equals 13 residues. Germline values: CDR1 LNHDA, CDR2 SQIVND (reference sequence). With 4 bases clipped from V and 10 bases from J, the junction kept 5 bases outside the gene matches. DNA for the CDR3: TGTGCCAGTAGTAGGGACAGGGCTGGAGAGCAGTTCTTC. Translation: CASSRDRAGEQFF.

The V gene is TRBV15, the J gene TRBJ2-7; 10 bases align to TRBD2. V lost 1 base, J lost 3 bases, and 6 bases stayed unmatched. The germline CDR1 and CDR2 sequences are LNHNV and YYDKDF (reference sequence). The CDR3 totals 16 residues. The DNA of the CDR3 is TGTGCCACCAGCAGAGGGGGACTAGCGTTAGACTACGAGCAGTACTTC. It encodes CATSRGGLALDYEQYF.

The chain links TRBV19 to TRBJ1-5, with TRBD1 as a possible D gene (6 bases). V shed 6 bases and J shed 0 bases, with 12 bases lying between them. The CDR3 is made up of 15 amino acids. Germline CDR1 reads LNHDA; CDR2 reads SQIVND (reference sequence). The CDR3 nucleotides are TGTGCCAGTAGGTCCGACAGGTATAGCAATCAGCCCCAGCATTTT. It codes for CASRSDRYSNQPQHF.

The chain combines TRBV5-4 with TRBJ2-7, with a possible D match to TRBD1 (5 bases). CDR3 length: 15 residues. V was cut by 3 bases and J by 1 base, with 14 bases left in between. Per germline, CDR1 SGHNT and CDR2 YYREEE (reference sequence). The CDR3 DNA reads as TGTGCCAGCAGCTCAGCCCAGGGCGCGTCCTACGAGCAGTACTTC. It is translated as CASSSAQGASYEQYF.

J is TRBJ2-5 and V is TRBV10-3; 8 nucleotides agree with TRBD1. CDR3 length: 11 residues. Germline V gene data show CDR1 as ENHRY and CDR2 as SYGVKD. The V gene end was trimmed by 6 bases and the J gene end by 12 bases; junction bases not matched to a gene: 6. CDR3 amino acids: CAISLTGEKYF. Written as DNA, the CDR3 is TGTGCCATCAGCTTGACAGGGGAGAAGTACTTC.

This clone was counted only a few times. The rearrangement links TRBV2 to TRBJ1-5, with no clear D. Trimming shortened V by 4 bases and J by 3 bases, and 10 bases separated the two germline ends. The CDR3 is 14 residues long. Germline loops: CDR1 SNHLY, CDR2 FYNNEI. The CDR3 DNA reads as TGTGCCAGCAGTGGGCCAGGTAACAATCAGCCCCAGCATTTT. Translated: CASSGPGNNQPQHF.

The chain uses TRBV5-4 and TRBJ2-5, with D possibly matching TRBD2 (5 bases). The V and J ends lost 4 bases and 2 bases respectively, with 12 bases between them. This CDR3 spans 14 amino acids. Germline V lookup: CDR1 SGHNT, CDR2 YYREEE (reference sequence). DNA of the CDR3: TGTGCCAGCAGCAGGCGTCCGGGACAAGAGACCCAGTACTTC. Protein: CASSRRPGQETQYF.

This rearrangement joins TRBV19 to TRBJ2-1; 14 nucleotides match TRBD2. V was clipped by 4 bases and J by 9 bases; unmatched bases: 11. In germline, CDR1 is LNHDA, CDR2 SQIVND (reference sequence). This CDR3 is 17 amino acids long. CDR3 bases: TGTGCCAGTAGTACCCCTGGACTAGCGGGGGGAGTGTCTGAGCAGTTCTTC. Translation: CASSTPGLAGGVSEQFF.

V gene TRBV2 combines with J gene TRBJ1-3; 7 bases align to TRBD1. The CDR3 consists of 16 residues. Germline CDR1 SNHLY, CDR2 FYNNEI. Unmatched junction bases numbered 8, after V lost 1 base and J lost 5 bases. CDR3 bases: TGTGCCAGCAGTGAAGACTACAGGGGAACAAGAAACACCATATATTTT. Protein: CASSEDYRGTRNTIYF.

This clone was picked up one time. This chain connects TRBV12-5 to TRBJ1-3; 10 bases map to TRBD1. Germline V gene sequence: CDR1 LGHNT, CDR2 FRNRAP. CDR3 length: 18 residues. After removal of 0 bases from V and 0 bases from J, the junction contained 5 bases not matched to a gene. This CDR3 is CASGLVLGQGVSGNTIYF. The CDR3 bases are TGTGCTAGTGGTTTGGTTTTAGGACAGGGGGTCTCTGGAAACACCATATATTTT.